One and the same sample provided the 9 T cell receptor beta chains below, sequenced in a study of T cells in Graves' hyperthyroidism and ophthalmopathy. Researchers amplified the TCR beta CDR3 regions from RNA transcripts. When the TCR CDR3 underwent first-round RT-PCR, the HTBI primer set was used. Each CDR3 protein is one row after TCRdb ran MiXCR on the multiplex PCR reads. Of 350,000 or so distinct CDR3 sequences listed, about 18% are singletons. Sequenced material: blood. These receptors were taken from a woman aged 25 to 39 with Graves' hyperthyroidism that later progressed to Graves' ophthalmopathy.

The chain couples TRBV6-1 to TRBJ1-5; D gene ambiguous. Deletions cut 2 bases from V and 4 bases from J, with 6 bases between. The CDR3 extends over 13 amino acids. The germline gives CDR1 MNHNS, CDR2 SASEGT. The CDR3: CASSERENQPQHF. The CDR3 DNA is TGTGCCAGCAGTGAACGGGAGAATCAGCCCCAGCATTTT.

This clonotype has at least ten counts. This chain links TRBV14 with TRBJ2-1; D is perhaps TRBD2 (6 bases). V lost 1 base and J lost 5, with 18 bases in between. The CDR3 has 17 residues. The germline gives CDR1 SGHDN, CDR2 FVKESK. The CDR3 region has the DNA TGTGCCAGCAGCCAAGCGGTTGGCAGCGGGCGACACAATGAGCAGTTCTTC. Its translation: CASSQAVGSGRHNEQFF.

The rearrangement uses TRBV30 and TRBJ1-5, with D perhaps TRBD1 (6 bases). Germline V lookup: CDR1 GTSNPN, CDR2 SVGIG (reference sequence). The CDR3 runs 14 residues. Deletions cut 0 bases from V and 6 bases from J, with 12 bases between. CDR3 amino acids: CAWSVGGSGQPQHF. The CDR3 DNA is TGTGCCTGGAGTGTGGGGGGCTCGGGTCAGCCCCAGCATTTT.

This clonotype was counted at least ten times. The rearrangement joins TRBV28 to TRBJ1-2; 9 bases map to TRBD1. This CDR3 has 16 residues. Unmatched junction bases numbered 12, after V lost 6 bases and J lost 4 bases. Germline V CDR1 and CDR2: MDHEN, SYDVKM. This CDR3 reads CASSEGTGTGLYGYTF. As DNA, the CDR3 is TGTGCCAGCAGCGAAGGTACCGGGACAGGGCTCTATGGCTACACCTTC.

CDR3 in amino acids: CASTGDDSSPYEQYF. CDR3 in DNA: TGTGCCAGCACCGGAGACGACAGTTCCCCCTACGAGCAGTACTTC. The chain has TRBV7-9 and TRBJ2-7; a possible D gene is TRBD1 (5 bases). The CDR3 totals 15 residues. Germline CDR1 and CDR2: SEHNR and FQNEAQ (reference sequence). The V gene lost 7 bases and the J gene lost 2 bases, with 18 bases spanning the gap.

The chain uses TRBV10-3 and TRBJ1-1; 7 nucleotides align to TRBD1. The CDR3 is 15 amino acids. CDR1 ENHRY and CDR2 SYGVKD come from the germline V gene. V shed 4 bases, J shed 1 base, and the junction held 6 bases outside the gene matches. CDR3 loop: CAISVGGPSNTEAFF. CDR3 bases: TGTGCCATCAGTGTAGGGGGCCCGTCGAACACTGAAGCTTTCTTT.

The J gene is TRBJ2-2, the V gene TRBV11-3; 14 bases line up with TRBD2. With V trimmed by 0 bases and J by 2 bases, 5 bases remained unmatched. The CDR3 runs to 19 residues. CDR1 SGHNT and CDR2 YENEEA come from the germline V gene. The CDR3 here is CASSLDRLAGGKNTGELFF. The DNA of the CDR3 is TGTGCCAGCAGCTTAGATCGACTAGCGGGAGGGAAAAACACCGGGGAGCTGTTTTTT.

This clonotype was seen repeatedly, ten times or more. This chain connects TRBV3-1 to TRBJ2-3, with D possibly matching TRBD2 (6 bases). This CDR3 is built from 15 residues. Germline assignment: CDR1 LGHDT and CDR2 YNNKEL (reference sequence). V was clipped by 3 bases and J by 2 bases, with 12 bases between them. CDR3 protein: CASSQGGVFTDTQYF. CDR3 nucleotides: TGTGCCAGCAGCCAGGGCGGGGTATTCACAGATACGCAGTATTTT.

In regard to this clonotype: A much larger clone sits a single nucleotide away, making a read error possible. This chain uses TRBV28 with TRBJ1-5; D gene unclear. The CDR3 runs 14 residues. Trimming took off 8 bases at V and 1 base at J, with 12 bases between the two ends. Per the germline V gene, CDR1 is MDHEN and CDR2 is SYDVKM. CDR3 in amino acids: CASGLMGSNQPQHF. Here the CDR3 DNA reads TGTGCCAGCGGCCTCATGGGGAGCAATCAGCCCCAGCATTTT.